These 15 T cell receptor beta chains were all obtained from the same sample, sequenced in a study of blood T cell repertoires in COVID-19. Clones were read by immunoSEQ multiplex PCR, and TCRdb kept only the in-frame ones, dropping some. The sample includes roughly 77,000 clones, around 74% of them seen just once. The specimen was peripheral blood. The origin of the receptors is a human donor in a cohort sampled during active COVID-19.

J is TRBJ2-7 and V is TRBV18, with D possibly being TRBD1 (8 bases). Germline-derived CDR1 and CDR2 are KGHSH and LQKENI. V shed 2 bases and J shed 6 bases, with 41 bases lying between them. The CDR3 runs to 23 residues. CDR3 DNA: TGTGCCAGCTCACCAAAAAGATTAAAAGAGACGGAGGTAAGAAGGACAGGGAGGGTCGAGCAGTACTTC. Translating it yields CASSPKRLKETEVRRTGRVEQYF. Filled out from reference TRBV18 and TRBJ2-7, the complete variable domain reads NAGVMQNPRHLVRRRGQEARLRCSPMKGHSHVYWYRQLPEEGLKFMVYLQKENIIDESGMPKERFSAEFPKEGPSILRIQQVVRGDSAAYFCASSPKRLKETEVRRTGRVEQYFGPGTRLTVT.

The chain combines TRBV18 with TRBJ2-1; TRBD2 agrees at 8 bases. The CDR3 has 14 residues. The germline V gene has CDR1 KGHSH and CDR2 LQKENI. Unmatched junction bases numbered 9, after V lost 6 bases and J lost 8 bases. The CDR3 region is CASSPGLGVDEQFF. Here the CDR3 DNA reads TGTGCCAGCTCCCCGGGACTAGGGGTCGATGAGCAGTTCTTC.

The chain employs TRBV6-5 and TRBJ2-5, with 13 bases aligning to TRBD2. Germline CDR1 reads MNHEY; CDR2 reads SVGAGI. This CDR3 region has 15 residues. The V segment lost 7 bases and the J segment 4 bases; nucleotides outside the gene matches: 6. CDR3: CASIHRTSGGETQYF. In DNA form, the CDR3 reads TGTGCCAGCATCCACAGGACTAGCGGGGGAGAGACCCAGTACTTC.

V and J are TRBV6-1 and TRBJ2-7; 7 bases map to TRBD1. Germline values: CDR1 MNHNS, CDR2 SASEGT. V was pared by 2 bases and J by 4 bases, with 5 bases of the junction left unmatched. CDR3 length: 14 amino acids. The CDR3 bases are TGTGCCAGCAGTGAATGGACAGGCGATTACGAGCAGTACTTC. Translated, it gives CASSEWTGDYEQYF.

The V call is TRBV3-1 (or the pseudogene TRBV3-2), the J call TRBJ2-3; D is unclear. The length of the CDR3 is 14 residues. The ends were cut back, 2 bases at V and 4 bases at J, with 10 bases in the middle. The V gene's germline CDR1 is LGHDT and CDR2 YNNKEL (reference sequence). CDR3 in amino acids: CASSQNYGSDTQYF. CDR3 nucleotide sequence: TGTGCCAGCAGCCAAAACTATGGATCAGATACGCAGTATTTT.

The chain has TRBV11-2 and TRBJ1-4; the D gene is possibly TRBD1 (5 bases). In germline, CDR1 is SGHAT, CDR2 FQNNGV. The CDR3 extends over 14 amino acids. Trimming pared 3 bases from V and 8 bases from J, leaving 13 bases between. In DNA form, the CDR3 reads TGTGCCAGCAGCTTGCGAGGGGCGGGAGAAAAACTGTTTTTT. Its protein product is CASSLRGAGEKLFF.

This clone has just a few counts. J is TRBJ2-5 and V is TRBV6-2 or TRBV6-3; 7 nucleotides line up with TRBD2. Germline CDR1 is MNHEY and CDR2 is SVGEGT. Unmatched junction bases numbered 3, after V lost 7 bases and J lost 1 base. This CDR3 has 13 amino acids. CDR3: CASNPGGQETQYF. CDR3 in DNA: TGTGCCAGCAACCCGGGGGGCCAAGAGACCCAGTACTTC.

The rearrangement links TRBV7-9 to TRBJ2-6, with a tentative D call TRBD1 (6 bases). Germline V gives CDR1 SEHNR, CDR2 FQNEAQ (reference sequence). The length of the CDR3 is 19 residues. V lost 1 base to trimming and J lost 0 bases, with 16 bases between them. CDR3 amino acids: CASSLGGSGDLSGANVLTF. The CDR3 nucleotides read TGTGCCAGCAGCTTAGGGGGGTCAGGGGACCTCTCTGGGGCCAACGTCCTGACTTTC. Together with reference TRBV7-9 and TRBJ2-6, the CDR3 gives the full variable domain: DTGVSQNPRHKITKRGQNVTFRCDPISEHNRLYWYRQTLGQGPEFLTYFQNEAQLEKSRLLSDRFSAERPKGSFSTLEIQRTEQGDSAMYLCASSLGGSGDLSGANVLTFGAGSRLTVL.

This chain links TRBV7-2 with TRBJ2-3; D may be TRBD2 (6 bases). CDR1 is SGHTA and CDR2 is FQGNSA in the germline V gene. The CDR3 is made up of 15 amino acids. V was pared by 2 bases and J by 0 bases, with 9 bases between. The CDR3 here is CASSLTRGSTDTQYF. CDR3 nucleotide sequence: TGTGCCAGCAGCTTAACGCGGGGTAGCACAGATACGCAGTATTTT.

The chain links TRBV7-7 to TRBJ2-1; 7 bases agree with TRBD2. In germline, CDR1 is SSHAT, CDR2 FNYEAQ (reference sequence). This CDR3 has 13 amino acids. V gave up 3 bases and J gave up 10 bases; unmatched junction bases: 6. CDR3 in amino acids: CASSFSAAGEQFF. The CDR3 bases are TGTGCCAGCAGCTTCTCGGCAGCGGGGGAGCAGTTCTTC.

The J gene is TRBJ2-4, the V gene TRBV6-2 or TRBV6-3, with D perhaps TRBD1 (5 bases). CDR1 and CDR2 from the germline V gene are MNHEY and SVGEGT. The CDR3 spans 13 residues. The V end was cut by 0 bases, the J end by 7 bases, with 7 bases between. DNA for the CDR3: TGTGCCAGCAGTTACTCCAGGGTGAACATTCAGTACTTC. Protein sequence: CASSYSRVNIQYF.

The chain uses TRBV6-5 and TRBJ2-7, with 7 bases that match TRBD1. Germline-derived CDR1 and CDR2 are MNHEY and SVGAGI. The CDR3 runs 14 residues. V dropped 5 bases and J dropped 2; count of bases not matched to a gene: 6. CDR3 amino acids: CASSSRGTAYEQYF. The CDR3 nucleotides are TGTGCCAGCAGTAGCAGGGGGACAGCCTACGAGCAGTACTTC.

The chain is built from TRBV5-4 and TRBJ1-4, with 10 nucleotides matching TRBD1. This CDR3 has 16 residues. CDR1 and CDR2 from the germline V gene are SGHNT and YYREEE (reference sequence). Unmatched junction bases numbered 7, after V lost 2 bases and J lost 6 bases. The CDR3 here is CASSFGTGEGYEKLFF. In nucleotides, the CDR3 is TGTGCCAGCAGCTTCGGGACAGGGGAGGGTTATGAAAAACTGTTTTTT.

The chain joins TRBV5-1 to TRBJ1-1; D is uncertain. V was pared by 4 bases and J by 11 bases, with 15 bases between. The CDR3 sequence is 12 residues long. Germline CDR1 SGHRS, CDR2 YFSETQ. The CDR3 coding sequence is TGCGCCAGCAGCGACTCCCGTCTAGAGGCTTTCTTT. It translates to CASSDSRLEAFF.

This clone came up a few times. This chain links TRBV3-1 (or the pseudogene TRBV3-2) with TRBJ1-1; 11 positions agree with TRBD1. This CDR3 contains 16 residues. V trimming: 3 bases; J trimming: 4 bases; junction bases outside the gene matches: 7. CDR1 is LGHDT and CDR2 is YNNKEL in the germline V gene (reference sequence). As DNA, the CDR3 is TGTGCCAGCAGCCAGTTAGGACAGGGGGCACGCACTGAAGCTTTCTTT. It translates to CASSQLGQGARTEAFF.